The 10 T cell receptor beta chains below come from one sample, sequenced in a study of vaccination and CD4 T cells after COVID-19. The treatment here: approximately 9-day PBMC culture with coronavirus spike peptide pools or control peptides (ViraFEST assay). The study sequenced cultured CD4+ T cell DNA using the Oncomine TCR Beta short-read assay. TCRdb recomputed calls from the PCR reads with MiXCR, one row per CDR3 protein. The sample contains roughly 12,000 distinct CDR3 sequences, roughly 50% of which appear only once. Their antigens are not known. Specimen: CD4+ T cells from blood, cultured in vitro. The receptors shown here come from a human donor who had recovered from COVID-19.

The chain uses TRBV27 and TRBJ1-6, with TRBD1 matching over 7 bases. The V gene's germline CDR1 is MNHEY and CDR2 SMNVEV (reference sequence). V lost 5 bases, J lost 0 bases, and 7 bases stayed unmatched. This CDR3 is 17 amino acids long. CDR3 coding DNA: TGTGCCAGCAGTACGACAGGGAAGAGCTCCTATAATTCACCCCTCCACTTT. Encoded protein: CASSTTGKSSYNSPLHF.

The V and J genes are TRBV10-3 and TRBJ1-6; TRBD1 agrees at 9 bases. This CDR3 has 14 residues. V was pared by 3 bases and J by 10 bases, with 4 bases of the junction left unmatched. Germline-derived CDR1 and CDR2 are ENHRY and SYGVKD. CDR3 sequence: CAISEGTGQSPLHF. The CDR3 region has the DNA TGTGCCATCAGTGAAGGGACAGGGCAATCACCCCTCCACTTT.

The rearrangement joins TRBV7-2 to TRBJ1-3, with D perhaps TRBD1 (5 bases). V lost 6 bases and J lost 0, with 9 bases in between. Germline V CDR1 and CDR2: SGHTA, FQGNSA. The CDR3 contains 14 residues. CDR3 DNA: TGTGCCAGCAGACCGGGGGGCTCTGGAAACACCATATATTTT. This gives the protein CASRPGGSGNTIYF.

This sequence joins TRBV6-1 and TRBJ2-5; no clear D gene. The CDR3 loop spans 13 amino acids. V was clipped by 6 bases and J by 3 bases, with 11 bases between them. The germline CDR1 and CDR2 sequences are MNHNS and SASEGT. Here the CDR3 DNA reads TGTGCCAGCAGGCGAGCAGGTGAAGAGACCCAGTACTTC. The encoded protein is CASRRAGEETQYF.

The genes are TRBV20-1 and TRBJ2-5, with D possibly matching TRBD2 (7 bases). This CDR3 is 11 amino acids long. The V gene's germline CDR1 is DFQATT and CDR2 SNEGSKA (reference sequence). The CDR3 DNA is TGCGGCGCGGGGGCTCAAGAGACCCAGTACTTC. It codes for CGAGAQETQYF.

The chain uses TRBV7-3 and TRBJ2-1; TRBD2 matches at 12 bases. The V and J ends lost 5 bases and 5 bases, in that order; junction bases with no gene match: 10. Germline CDR1 and CDR2: SGHTA and FQGTGA. The CDR3 is made up of 17 amino acids. The CDR3 reads CASSPRTSGMGDNEQFF. In DNA form, the CDR3 reads TGTGCCAGCAGCCCGCGGACTAGCGGGATGGGAGACAATGAGCAGTTCTTC.

This clonotype was picked up a small number of times. The J gene is TRBJ2-1, the V gene TRBV7-9, with D tentatively TRBD2 (5 bases). The germline V gene encodes CDR1 SEHNR and CDR2 FQNEAQ (reference sequence). CDR3 length: 14 amino acids. V shed 2 bases and J shed 4 bases, with 9 bases lying between them. CDR3 DNA: TGTGCCAGCAGCTTAACTAGGCAGTACAATGAGCAGTTCTTC. Translation: CASSLTRQYNEQFF.

The chain has TRBV14 and TRBJ1-2; perhaps TRBD1 as D (5 bases). The ends were cut back, 0 bases at V and 1 base at J, with 12 bases in the middle. The CDR3 is 16 amino acids. Germline V CDR1 and CDR2: SGHDN, FVKESK. CDR3 protein: CASSQEPPGLNYGYTF. The CDR3, as DNA: TGTGCCAGCAGCCAAGAACCGCCAGGGCTTAACTATGGCTACACCTTC.

This chain uses TRBV5-6 with TRBJ2-6; D is undetermined. The CDR3 consists of 17 residues. V gave up 6 bases and J gave up 1 base, with 17 bases separating them. Per germline, CDR1 SGHDT and CDR2 YYEEEE. CDR3 sequence reads: CASNPDGISSGANVLTF. The CDR3 DNA sequence: TGTGCCAGCAACCCGGACGGCATTTCGTCTGGGGCCAACGTCCTGACTTTC.

The rearrangement links TRBV7-6 to TRBJ2-7, with a weak D call TRBD1 (6 bases). With 0 bases removed from V and 4 bases from J, the gap between germline ends came to 10 bases. CDR3 size: 14 residues. CDR1 SGHVS and CDR2 FNYEAQ come from the germline V gene. CDR3 DNA sequence: TGTGCCAGCAGCTTAGCACAGGGTAATTACGAGCAGTACTTC. Encoded protein: CASSLAQGNYEQYF.